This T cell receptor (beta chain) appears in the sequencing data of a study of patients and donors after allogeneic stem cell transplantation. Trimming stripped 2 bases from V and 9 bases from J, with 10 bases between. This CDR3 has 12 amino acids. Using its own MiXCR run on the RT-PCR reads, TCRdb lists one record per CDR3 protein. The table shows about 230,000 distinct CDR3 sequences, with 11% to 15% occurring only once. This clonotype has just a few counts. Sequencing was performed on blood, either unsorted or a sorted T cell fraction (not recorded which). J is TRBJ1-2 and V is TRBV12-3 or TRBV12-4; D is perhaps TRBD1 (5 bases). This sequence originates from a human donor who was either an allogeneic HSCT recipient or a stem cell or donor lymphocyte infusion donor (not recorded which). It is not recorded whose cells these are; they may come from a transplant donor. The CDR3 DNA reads TGTGCCAGCAGTTTATCCGACAGTAGCTACACCTTC. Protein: CASSLSDSSYTF.